One and the same sample provided the 9 T cell receptor beta chains below, sequenced in a study of tumor and adjacent non-tumor tissue in lung cancer. Three rounds of nested PCR, following a modified ARM-PCR protocol, produced the TCRbeta library. TCRdb itself ran the multiplex PCR reads through MiXCR, one entry per CDR3 protein. The table has roughly 220,000 distinct CDR3 sequences, 70% to 75% seen once. No cell sorting was done before RNA was extracted from the tissue. The sequenced material came from lung tumor tissue. These receptors all come from a man between 60 and 75 years old with non-small cell lung cancer.

On this clonotype: This may stem from a read error, because a much larger clone lies one nucleotide away. The chain has TRBV4-1 and TRBJ1-5; 8 nucleotides match TRBD1. CDR1 MGHRA and CDR2 YSYEKL come from the germline V gene. CDR3 length: 16 amino acids. V shed 3 bases, J shed 4 bases, and the junction held 8 bases outside the gene matches. The CDR3 reads CASSQPPGQVNQPQHF. The CDR3 DNA reads TGCGCCAGCAGCCAGCCGCCGGGACAGGTTAATCAGCCCCAGCATTTT.

With respect to this clonotype: One end of the junction is discordant with germline, which a read error may explain. The V and J genes are TRBV28 and TRBJ1-1, with D perhaps TRBD1 (6 bases). Germline V gene lookup returns CDR1 MDHEN and CDR2 SYDVKM. The CDR3 runs 15 residues. CDR3 amino acids: CASSSTPSGGAQAFF. DNA of the CDR3: TGTGCCAGTAGTTCTACCCCGAGCGGGGGCGCGCAAGCTTTCTTT.

The rearrangement uses TRBV11-2 and TRBJ1-1, with a possible D match to TRBD1 (6 bases). Germline V gives CDR1 SGHAT, CDR2 FQNNGV. Deletions cut 0 bases from V and 5 bases from J, with 13 bases between. CDR3 size: 15 residues. The DNA of the CDR3 is TGTGCCAGCAGCTTAGATCCCGGACAGTTAACTGAAGCTTTCTTT. Its translation is CASSLDPGQLTEAFF.

On this clonotype itself: In this CDR3 the conserved last residue, phenylalanine or tryptophan, is missing, so a read error is likely. Because the CDR3's place on the DNA is in doubt, the DNA is left out and the CDR3 is given as listed by TCRdb. The chain has TRBV6-1 and TRBJ2-1. The CDR3 numbers 15 amino acids, ends counted. Germline values: CDR1 MNHNS, CDR2 SASEGT. The CDR3 protein is CASREFLGGDNEQIS.

The chain links TRBV20-1 to TRBJ2-3, with TRBD2 as a possible D gene (6 bases). V was cut by 6 bases and J by 6 bases, with 22 bases left in between. Germline CDR1 reads DFQATT; CDR2 reads SNEGSKA (reference sequence). The CDR3 runs 15 residues. The CDR3 sequence is CSACQASVYLDTQYF. As DNA, the CDR3 is TGCAGTGCCTGCCAGGCTAGCGTGTACCTTGATACGCAGTATTTT.

This rearrangement joins TRBV12-3 or TRBV12-4 to TRBJ2-7; D is possibly TRBD2 (5 bases). V shed 7 bases and J shed 3 bases, with 19 bases lying between them. The CDR3 extends over 15 amino acids. The CDR3 loop reads CASTLAQIAHYEQYF. Written as DNA, the CDR3 is TGTGCCAGCACCCTAGCTCAAATAGCCCACTACGAGCAGTACTTC.

On this clonotype itself: A much larger clone lies one base from this, so it may be a read error. V usage is TRBV20-1 and J usage is TRBJ2-2, with 7 bases aligning to TRBD2. The CDR3 consists of 14 residues. The J segment lost 4 bases and the V segment lost 7 bases, leaving 9 bases of the junction unmatched. Germline V gene data show CDR1 as DFQATT and CDR2 as SNEGSKA (reference sequence). The CDR3 protein is CSVPGSGVTGELFF. Written as DNA, the CDR3 is TGCAGTGTCCCGGGGAGCGGGGTCACCGGGGAGCTGTTTTTT.

Turning to this clonotype: This may arise from a read error, as a much more abundant clone is one base away. The J gene is TRBJ1-1, the V gene TRBV20-1, with D unresolved. The CDR3 contains 13 residues. V was trimmed by 2 bases and J by 4 bases, leaving 11 bases between them. Germline V gene sequence: CDR1 DFQATT, CDR2 SNEGSKA (reference sequence). The CDR3 protein is CSARIRDVTEAFF. As DNA, the CDR3 is TGCAGTGCTAGAATCCGAGATGTCACTGAAGCTTTCTTT.

V usage is TRBV5-4 and J usage is TRBJ2-3; D gene uncertain. There are 15 residues in the CDR3. The V end lost 7 bases, the J end lost 0 bases, and 15 bases lay between the germline ends. CDR1 SGHNT and CDR2 YYREEE come from the germline V gene (reference sequence). CDR3 in DNA: TGTGCCAGCGGTTTGGCCGTGGGGAGCACAGATACGCAGTATTTT. Translation gives CASGLAVGSTDTQYF.